Below, 22 T cell receptor beta chains from the same sample are listed, as sequenced in a study of blood T cell repertoires in COVID-19. Method: immunoSEQ multiplex PCR; TCRdb's copy keeps in-frame clones and lacks some. This table has about 34,000 clones, 60% to 80% appearing once. The material sequenced was peripheral blood. The receptor source for this set is a man of 80 years or more with acute or convalescent COVID-19.

The rearrangement links TRBV11-3 to TRBJ2-2; TRBD2 matches 10 bases. This CDR3 contains 17 residues. Germline V lookup: CDR1 SGHNT, CDR2 YENEEA. V shed 5 bases and J 0 bases; nucleotides not matched to a gene: 6. The CDR3 sequence is CASSPGGLASNTGELFF. CDR3 bases: TGTGCCAGCAGCCCAGGGGGACTAGCGTCGAACACCGGGGAGCTGTTTTTT.

This clone was counted between two and nine times. This rearrangement joins TRBV28 to TRBJ2-2; D not resolved. V was clipped by 7 bases and J by 5 bases, with 14 bases between them. The CDR3 covers 14 residues. Germline V CDR1 and CDR2: MDHEN, SYDVKM. The DNA of the CDR3 is TGTGCCAGCACAACTCTACCCTGGACCGGGGAGCTGTTTTTT. Its translation is CASTTLPWTGELFF.

J is TRBJ1-3 and V is TRBV4-2; tentatively, D is TRBD1 (5 bases). CDR3 length: 17 residues. V dropped 0 bases and J dropped 3 bases, with 15 bases sitting between them. CDR1 and CDR2 from the germline V gene are LGHNA and YNFKEQ. CDR3 bases: TGTGCCAGCAGCCAAGATGGCCGACAGCGCCTTGGAAACACCATATATTTT. Translating it yields CASSQDGRQRLGNTIYF.

This chain joins TRBV7-7 and TRBJ2-5; the D gene is possibly TRBD1 (6 bases). This CDR3 has 15 amino acids. V lost 0 bases, J lost 5 bases, and 13 bases lay in between. The germline V gene encodes CDR1 SSHAT and CDR2 FNYEAQ (reference sequence). CDR3 DNA: TGTGCCAGCAGCTTAGCCCAGGGGTTACGGGAGACCCAGTACTTC. This translates into CASSLAQGLRETQYF.

The chain combines TRBV30 with TRBJ1-5; D is uncertain. The germline CDR1 and CDR2 sequences are GTSNPN and SVGIG (reference sequence). There are 13 residues in the CDR3. V shed 3 bases and J shed 0 bases, with 6 bases lying between them. CDR3 DNA: TGTGCCTGGAGCGTCGGTAGCAATCAGCCCCAGCATTTT. Its translation is CAWSVGSNQPQHF.

CDR3 sequence reads: CASTSGDFTQYF. In DNA, the CDR3 is TGTGCCAGCACCAGTGGGGACTTTACCCAGTACTTC. The V gene is TRBV2, the J gene TRBJ2-5, with D possibly being TRBD2 (6 bases). CDR3 length equals 12 residues. Germline assignment: CDR1 SNHLY and CDR2 FYNNEI. The V and J ends lost 7 bases and 8 bases respectively, with 14 bases between them.

This chain joins TRBV28 and TRBJ1-3; D possibly corresponds to TRBD1 (6 bases). V lost 6 bases, J lost 0 bases, and 12 bases lay in between. This CDR3 contains 15 residues. Germline V gene sequence: CDR1 MDHEN, CDR2 SYDVKM. The DNA for the CDR3 is TGTGCCAGCAGCCGGACGGACAGCTCTGGAAACACCATATATTTT. It is translated as CASSRTDSSGNTIYF.

V is TRBV6-2 or TRBV6-3 and J is TRBJ2-2; D may be TRBD1 (6 bases). V lost 4 bases and J lost 1, with 7 bases in between. The CDR3 sequence is 14 residues long. Germline V gene data show CDR1 as MNHEY and CDR2 as SVGEGT. CDR3 region: CASSWGQNTGELFF. CDR3 DNA sequence: TGTGCCAGCAGTTGGGGACAGAACACCGGGGAGCTGTTTTTT.

This chain uses TRBV19 with TRBJ2-7; D is ambiguous. This CDR3 spans 13 amino acids. The V gene lost 7 bases and the J gene lost 3 bases, with 13 bases spanning the gap. Germline V CDR1 and CDR2: LNHDA, SQIVND (reference sequence). In DNA form, the CDR3 reads TGTGCCAGTAATTCTGCCCCAGGCTACGAGCAGTACTTC. The encoded protein is CASNSAPGYEQYF. Together with reference TRBV19 and TRBJ2-7, the CDR3 gives the full variable domain: DGGITQSPKYLFRKEGQNVTLSCEQNLNHDAMYWYRQDPGQGLRLIYYSQIVNDFQKGDIAEGYSVSREKKESFPLTVTSAQKNPTAFYLCASNSAPGYEQYFGPGTRLTVT.

CDR3 region: CASSELLGASNEQFF. CDR3 nucleotides: TGTGCCAGCAGTGAGTTGTTGGGGGCGAGCAATGAGCAGTTCTTC. V gene TRBV2 combines with J gene TRBJ2-1; D is possibly TRBD1 (6 bases). V was clipped by 3 bases and J by 6 bases, with 15 bases between them. The CDR3 is 15 amino acids. Germline loops: CDR1 SNHLY, CDR2 FYNNEI.

This clone was counted ten times or more. The genes are TRBV6-1 and TRBJ1-3; unclear D gene. Germline loops: CDR1 MNHNS, CDR2 SASEGT. The CDR3 consists of 15 residues. Trimming cost V 0 bases and J 4 bases, with 10 bases left between them. The CDR3 loop reads CASSEAEEAGNTIYF. For the CDR3, the DNA is TGTGCCAGCAGTGAAGCGGAAGAGGCAGGAAACACCATATATTTT.

The chain has TRBV6-5 and TRBJ1-4, with D perhaps TRBD1 (5 bases). Germline V lookup: CDR1 MNHEY, CDR2 SVGAGI. This CDR3 spans 15 amino acids. V lost 0 bases to trimming and J lost 7 bases, with 12 bases between them. Here the CDR3 reads CASSYSAGFGEKLFF. CDR3 sequence (DNA): TGTGCCAGCAGTTACTCGGCAGGGTTCGGTGAAAAACTGTTTTTT.

This chain uses TRBV7-2 with TRBJ2-5; TRBD2 aligns across 7 bases. The CDR3 is 14 residues long. CDR1 is SGHTA and CDR2 is FQGNSA in the germline V gene. V lost 5 bases, J lost 6 bases, and 9 bases stayed unmatched. The CDR3 here is CASSPGLGRKTQYF. The CDR3 DNA follows: TGTGCCAGCAGCCCCGGACTAGGGCGGAAGACCCAGTACTTC.

The V gene is TRBV27, the J gene TRBJ2-6, with 7 bases aligning to TRBD2. Trimming cost V 5 bases and J 4 bases; bases outside gene matches: 14. The germline CDR1 and CDR2 sequences are MNHEY and SMNVEV (reference sequence). CDR3 length: 18 residues. The CDR3 spells CASSRTWLAVRGANVLTF. As DNA, the CDR3 is TGTGCCAGCAGTAGGACGTGGCTAGCGGTGAGGGGGGCCAACGTCCTGACTTTC.

The CDR3 DNA reads as TGCGCCAGCAGCCAGGTCAACACCGACACAGATACGCAGTATTTT. Amino acids: CASSQVNTDTDTQYF. The chain combines TRBV4-1 with TRBJ2-3; D is undetermined. The CDR3 spans 15 residues. Trimming removed 3 bases from V and 2 bases from J, with 12 bases in between. Germline lookup yields CDR1 MGHRA and CDR2 YSYEKL.

The chain carries TRBV11-3 and TRBJ1-3; TRBD1 matches 7 bases. V lost 4 bases, J lost 2 bases, and 8 bases stayed unmatched. Per the germline V gene, CDR1 is SGHNT and CDR2 is YENEEA. The CDR3 loop spans 16 amino acids. The CDR3 bases are TGTGCCAGCAGCTCAGACAACAGGGGCCCTGGAAACACCATATATTTT. Protein: CASSSDNRGPGNTIYF. The variable domain in full, completed from reference TRBV11-3 and TRBJ1-3, reads EAGVVQSPRYKIIEKKQPVAFWCNPISGHNTLYWYLQNLGQGPELLIRYENEEAVDDSQLPKDRFSAERLKGVDSTLKIQPAELGDSAVYLCASSSDNRGPGNTIYFGEGSWLTVV.

The V call is TRBV4-3, the J call TRBJ2-3, with 10 bases aligning to TRBD2. Trimming cost V 0 bases and J 3 bases; bases outside gene matches: 6. From germline, CDR1 is LGHNA and CDR2 YSLEER. The CDR3 runs 17 residues. CDR3 sequence reads: CASSQDRLAGVTDTQYF. As DNA, the CDR3 is TGCGCCAGCAGCCAAGATCGGCTAGCGGGAGTAACAGATACGCAGTATTTT.

This sequence joins TRBV7-3 and TRBJ2-1, with 10 nucleotides matching TRBD1. The length of the CDR3 is 15 residues. From germline, CDR1 is SGHTA and CDR2 FQGTGA. Trimming took 5 bases from V and 0 from J; bases not matched to a gene: 1. CDR3 sequence (DNA): TGTGCCAGCAGCCGACAGGGGGCCTCCTACAATGAGCAGTTCTTC. Amino acids: CASSRQGASYNEQFF.

This clone was detected once. The V and J genes are TRBV28 and TRBJ1-4; 7 bases agree with TRBD1. Germline V gene lookup returns CDR1 MDHEN and CDR2 SYDVKM. The length of the CDR3 is 12 residues. With V trimmed by 6 bases and J by 13 bases, 8 bases remained unmatched. The DNA of the CDR3 is TGTGCCAGCAGGCGCAGGGGGGCTAGACTGTTTTTT. Its protein product is CASRRRGARLFF.

The V call is TRBV19, the J call TRBJ2-5; 13 bases are a match to TRBD2. The CDR3 is made up of 14 amino acids. Germline CDR1 is LNHDA and CDR2 is SQIVND (reference sequence). Trimming at V came to 6 bases and at J to 3 bases, leaving 1 base not matched to a gene. The CDR3 loop reads CASRGLAGKETQYF. CDR3 nucleotide sequence: TGTGCCAGTAGGGGACTAGCGGGAAAAGAGACCCAGTACTTC.

The chain recombines TRBV5-1 with TRBJ2-1, with D tentatively TRBD1 (6 bases). The germline V gene has CDR1 SGHRS and CDR2 YFSETQ. CDR3 length equals 18 residues. V lost 3 bases, J lost 6 bases, and 25 bases lay in between. The CDR3 sequence: CASSSNDRTLRDRNEQFF. CDR3 bases: TGCGCCAGCAGCTCGAATGACAGGACCCTCCGGGACCGCAATGAGCAGTTCTTC.

This clone was seen a handful of times. Here the CDR3 reads CASSKGLAGGSGELFF. In DNA, the CDR3 is TGTGCCAGCAGTAAAGGACTAGCGGGAGGATCCGGGGAGCTGTTTTTT. The genes are TRBV6-1 and TRBJ2-2; TRBD2 aligns across 14 bases. The CDR3 sequence is 16 residues long. Germline V CDR1 and CDR2: MNHNS, SASEGT. V trimming: 5 bases; J trimming: 6 bases; junction bases outside the gene matches: 5.